This T cell receptor gamma chain came from a study of Vδ1+ human thymocytes. The study, taken as a whole, reports: Bulk repertoire data may be misinterpreted because of unexpected Vdelta2 sequences. Thymic delta-chain repertoires held roughly 18% Vdelta2 sequences and few Vdelta3, despite high sort purity. Thymic TRG and TRD repertoires appeared highly polyclonal. TRG sequences recurred across donors, whereas TRD sequences stayed essentially private.

The germline V gene has CDR1 EGSNGY and CDR2 YDSYNSKV. V lost 0 bases to trimming and J lost 5 bases; unmatched junction nucleotides: 6. The CDR3 has 15 amino acids. The template was reverse-transcribed extracted RNA. Multiplex PCR used pooled V-gene forward primers and a constant-region reverse primer to amplify CDR3s. TCRdb re-called the multiplex PCR reads via CATT. The data contain approximately 8,500 gamma-chain clones, roughly three fifths of them seen just once; the ten biggest clones take up roughly 1.4%. The sorted cells were CD3+ Vdelta1+ Vdelta2- thymocytes from alphabeta-depleted thymus. Concerning this clone: Its antigen is undetermined.

This TCR derives from a girl younger than two who had congenital heart surgery. This chain connects TRGV2 to TRGJP2. Sequenced material: Vdelta1+ gamma-delta thymocytes from the thymus. As to subset: FACS-sorted CD3+ TCRalphabeta- TCRVdelta1+ TCRVdelta2- thymocytes. The DNA of the CDR3 is TGTGCCACCTGGGACGGGCCGATCAGTGATTGGATCAAGACGTTT. Protein sequence: CATWDGPISDWIKTF.